This TCR beta chain was captured by sequencing in a study of CD4+ T cells in melanoma. Study outcomes and limitations: A reported correlation linked neoantigen-specific CD4+ T cells to CD8+, macrophage and B cell function.

The germline V and J ends were trimmed by 5 bases and 9 bases, with 11 bases remaining between them. CDR3 size: 12 residues. Germline V CDR1 and CDR2: SEHNR, FQNEAQ (reference sequence). Using immunoSEQ multiplex PCR, the repertoire was profiled, and TCRdb retains in-frame clones only, with some absent. In the table there are more than 10,000 clones, 64% of which are singletons. A remark on this clone: The antigen remains undetermined.

V and J are TRBV7-9 and TRBJ2-1; D not resolved. The specimen sequenced was cells from a culture (not recorded whether cultured in vitro). The receptor was derived from a human donor with melanoma. The CDR3 protein is CASSPMRREQFF. The CDR3 coding sequence is TGTGCCAGCAGCCCTATGCGGCGTGAGCAGTTCTTC. The full variable domain, in which reference TRBV7-9 and TRBJ2-1 provide the parts outside the CDR3, is DTGVSQNPRHKITKRGQNVTFRCDPISEHNRLYWYRQTLGQGPEFLTYFQNEAQLEKSRLLSDRFSAERPKGSFSTLEIQRTEQGDSAMYLCASSPMRREQFFGPGTRLTVL.